The TCR beta chain described here comes from a study of blood T cells in healthy people across ages. Then a second PCR, running about 7 to 11 cycles, was carried out with a sample-barcoded 5' primer and a J-beta primer mix. Via MiXCR, TCRdb re-called the 5' RACE reads, giving one row per CDR3 protein. The sample includes 1.8 million or so distinct CDR3 sequences, about 39% of them seen just once. Germline CDR1 is LNHNV and CDR2 is YYDKDF (reference sequence). The CDR3 consists of 16 residues. J gave up 7 bases and V 0 bases, and 10 bases lay outside the gene matches. The sequence was obtained from a human donor in good health. The rearrangement joins TRBV15 to TRBJ1-2; 8 bases map to TRBD1. The sample was blood. The CDR3 spells CATSRDKYPGGSGYTF. As DNA, the CDR3 is TGTGCCACCAGCAGAGACAAATACCCAGGGGGCTCTGGCTACACCTTC.